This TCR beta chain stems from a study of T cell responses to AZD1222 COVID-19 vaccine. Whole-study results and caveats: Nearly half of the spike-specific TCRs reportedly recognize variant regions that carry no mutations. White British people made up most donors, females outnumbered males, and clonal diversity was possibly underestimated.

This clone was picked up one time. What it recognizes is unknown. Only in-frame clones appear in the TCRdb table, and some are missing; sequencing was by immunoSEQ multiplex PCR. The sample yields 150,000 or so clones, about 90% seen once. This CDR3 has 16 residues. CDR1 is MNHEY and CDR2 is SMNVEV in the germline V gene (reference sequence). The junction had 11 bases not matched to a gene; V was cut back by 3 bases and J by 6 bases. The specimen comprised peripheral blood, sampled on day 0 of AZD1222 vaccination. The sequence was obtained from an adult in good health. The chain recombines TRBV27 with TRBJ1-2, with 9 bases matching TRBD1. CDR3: CASSLEHRGLYNGYTF. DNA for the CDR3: TGTGCCAGCAGTTTGGAACACAGGGGGCTATATAATGGCTACACCTTC.